These 12 T cell receptor beta chains were all obtained from the same sample, sequenced in a study of blood T cell repertoires in COVID-19. Method: immunoSEQ multiplex PCR; TCRdb's copy keeps in-frame clones and lacks some. The repertoire has under 15,000 clones, 65% to 85% of them found once; the top ten carry 32%. Specimen: peripheral blood. Receptors originate from a man aged 50 to 60 with active COVID-19.

The J gene is TRBJ1-2, the V gene TRBV9, with 7 bases lining up with TRBD1. CDR3 size: 17 residues. Germline trimming cut 2 bases from V and 6 bases from J; bases unmatched to any gene: 16. CDR1 and CDR2 from the germline V gene are SGDLS and YYNGEE. This CDR3 reads CASSVSGAGTDANGYTF. CDR3 in DNA: TGTGCCAGCAGCGTGAGTGGGGCCGGGACAGATGCGAATGGCTACACCTTC.

The chain joins TRBV5-4 to TRBJ2-2; D not resolved. This CDR3 spans 12 amino acids. V was trimmed by 0 bases and J by 7 bases, leaving 4 bases between them. Germline lookup yields CDR1 SGHNT and CDR2 YYREEE (reference sequence). CDR3 DNA: TGTGCCAGCAGCTTGGTCGGCGGGGAGCTGTTTTTT. This translates into CASSLVGGELFF.

The chain is built from TRBV5-6 and TRBJ2-7; D may be TRBD1 (5 bases). Germline CDR1 is SGHDT and CDR2 is YYEEEE. The CDR3 consists of 14 residues. The ends were cut back, 0 bases at V and 4 bases at J, with 11 bases in the middle. The CDR3 nucleotides read TGTGCCAGCAGCTTGGGTGTTGGGGCGTACGAGCAGTACTTC. The encoded protein is CASSLGVGAYEQYF. Full variable domain (outside the CDR3, taken from reference TRBV5-6 and TRBJ2-7): DAGVTQSPTHLIKTRGQQVTLRCSPKSGHDTVSWYQQALGQGPQFIFQYYEEEERQRGNFPDRFSGHQFPNYSSELNVNALLLGDSALYLCASSLGVGAYEQYFGPGTRLTVT.

The rearrangement joins TRBV9 to TRBJ2-2, with 9 positions matching TRBD2. Per the germline V gene, CDR1 is SGDLS and CDR2 is YYNGEE. With 4 bases clipped from V and 0 bases from J, the junction kept 4 bases outside the gene matches. The CDR3 runs to 16 residues. CDR3 bases: TGTGCCAGCAGCACCCGGACTAGCGCGAACACCGGGGAGCTGTTTTTT. This codes for CASSTRTSANTGELFF.

The V call is TRBV6-1, the J call TRBJ2-1; the D gene is possibly TRBD1 (5 bases). The germline V gene encodes CDR1 MNHNS and CDR2 SASEGT. This CDR3 comprises 17 residues. V lost 3 bases to trimming and J lost 5 bases, with 20 bases between them. The CDR3 nucleotides read TGTGCCAGCAGTGAGACGCCTCCAGGGATAGGCCACAATGAGCAGTTCTTC. Encoded protein: CASSETPPGIGHNEQFF.

The chain recombines TRBV19 with TRBJ2-1; 12 nucleotides align to TRBD2. V shed 5 bases and J 7 bases; nucleotides not matched to a gene: 12. The CDR3 length is 17 residues. The germline CDR1 and CDR2 sequences are LNHDA and SQIVND (reference sequence). DNA for the CDR3: TGTGCCAGTAGTCAGCGGACTAGCGGGGTTAAACGGAATGAGCAGTTCTTC. Protein product: CASSQRTSGVKRNEQFF.

V and J are TRBV30 and TRBJ1-1; 7 positions match TRBD1. Germline-derived CDR1 and CDR2 are GTSNPN and SVGIG (reference sequence). This CDR3 comprises 13 residues. CDR3 sequence (DNA): TGTGCGCGGACCGACAGGGCCAACACTGAAGCTTTCTTT. This gives the protein CARTDRANTEAFF.

The chain recombines TRBV9 with TRBJ2-3; TRBD1 is a possible D gene (6 bases). Germline lookup yields CDR1 SGDLS and CDR2 YYNGEE. V was pared by 3 bases and J by 4 bases, with 12 bases between. CDR3 size: 14 residues. For the CDR3, the DNA is TGTGCCAGCAGCGACCTGGGGGCGTCAGATACGCAGTATTTT. It encodes CASSDLGASDTQYF.

The chain links TRBV9 to TRBJ1-1; no clear D. Trimming shortened V by 4 bases and J by 4 bases, and 11 bases separated the two germline ends. The CDR3 is made up of 13 amino acids. The germline V gene encodes CDR1 SGDLS and CDR2 YYNGEE. The CDR3 bases are TGTGCCAGCAGCCCGCGGGTTGGCACTGAAGCTTTCTTT. Translation: CASSPRVGTEAFF.

J is TRBJ2-3 and V is TRBV15; 9 bases match TRBD2. Germline V gene sequence: CDR1 LNHNV, CDR2 YYDKDF (reference sequence). Unmatched junction bases numbered 16, after V lost 0 bases and J lost 0 bases. CDR3 length equals 21 residues. This CDR3 is CATSRDTGEREALTSTDTQYF. CDR3 DNA: TGTGCCACCAGCAGAGATACAGGAGAGCGGGAGGCCCTAACTAGCACAGATACGCAGTATTTT.

This chain uses TRBV24-1 with TRBJ2-1; 12 bases agree with TRBD2. This CDR3 is 15 amino acids long. With 4 bases clipped from V and 4 bases from J, the junction kept 1 base outside the gene matches. Germline CDR1 reads KGHDR; CDR2 reads SFDVKD. CDR3: CATSEGTSGYNEQFF. The CDR3 nucleotides are TGTGCCACCAGTGAAGGGACTAGCGGGTACAATGAGCAGTTCTTC.

The rearrangement joins TRBV4-1 to TRBJ2-2; weak D call: TRBD1 (6 bases). The V gene's germline CDR1 is MGHRA and CDR2 YSYEKL. Trimming cost V 1 base and J 2 bases, with 11 bases left between them. The CDR3 extends over 16 amino acids. CDR3 residues: CASSQGPGVNTGELFF. For the CDR3, the DNA is TGCGCCAGCAGCCAAGGACCAGGGGTTAACACCGGGGAGCTGTTTTTT.